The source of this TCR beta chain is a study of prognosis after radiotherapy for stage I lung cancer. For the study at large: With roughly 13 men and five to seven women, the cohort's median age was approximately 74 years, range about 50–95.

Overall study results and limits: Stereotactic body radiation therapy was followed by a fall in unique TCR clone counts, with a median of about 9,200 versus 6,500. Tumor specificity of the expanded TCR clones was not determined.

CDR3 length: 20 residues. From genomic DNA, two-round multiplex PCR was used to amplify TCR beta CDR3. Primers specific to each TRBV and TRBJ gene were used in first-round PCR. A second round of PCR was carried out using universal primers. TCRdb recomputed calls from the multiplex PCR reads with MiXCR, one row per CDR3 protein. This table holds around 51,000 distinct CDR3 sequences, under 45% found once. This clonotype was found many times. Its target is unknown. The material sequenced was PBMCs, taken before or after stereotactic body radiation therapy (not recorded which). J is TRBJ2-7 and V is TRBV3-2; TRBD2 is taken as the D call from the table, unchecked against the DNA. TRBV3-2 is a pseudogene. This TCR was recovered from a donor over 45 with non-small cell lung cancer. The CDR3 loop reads CASSHLGPWTSGRGDYEQYF. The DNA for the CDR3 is TGTGCCAGCAGTCATTTGGGGCCATGGACTAGCGGGAGGGGTGACTACGAGCAGTACTTC.